This T cell receptor (beta chain) was captured in a study of shared clonotypes between healthy human individuals. Generated by immunoSEQ multiplex PCR, the TCRdb table keeps only in-frame clones and is missing some. The repertoire holds about 2.4 million clones, with 93% as singletons. Investigators divided CD4+ cells into CD45RA+ naive and CD45RA-negative memory subsets. Note on this clone: Its antigen remains unidentified.

Germline-derived CDR1 and CDR2 are SNHLY and FYNNEI. Trimming shortened V by 7 bases and J by 2 bases, and 20 bases separated the two germline ends. The length of the CDR3 is 16 residues. Regarding the study as a whole: Around 5.4% of naive CD4 clonotypes were common to a handful of donors. Sharing of clonotypes among donors was expected to vary with sequencing depth.

What was sequenced was naive CD4+ T cells from PBMCs. Regarding subset: CD45RA+ positively selected. The chain recombines TRBV2 with TRBJ2-5; D is undetermined. This TCR came from a man aged 18 to 29 in good health. Some clones in this sample may be carry-over from other donors' samples. CDR3 protein: CASTRKGQVTQETQYF. CDR3 coding DNA: TGTGCCAGCACCAGAAAAGGGCAGGTGACACAAGAGACCCAGTACTTC.